The 5 T cell receptor beta chains listed next were all sequenced from one sample in a study of blood T cell repertoires in COVID-19. Measured with immunoSEQ multiplex PCR; TCRdb has only the in-frame clones, and not every one. The table shows under 200,000 clones, with approximately 86% occurring only once. Material for sequencing was peripheral blood. The source is a man between 65 and 85 years old with acute or convalescent COVID-19.

The sample holds one count of this clone. This chain joins TRBV20-1 and TRBJ2-7, with D possibly TRBD2 on 6 matching bases. CDR3 length equals 14 residues. V lost 6 bases and J lost 5, with 20 bases in between. Germline V gene lookup returns CDR1 DFQATT and CDR2 SNEGSKA (reference sequence). The CDR3 region has the DNA TGCAGTGCCAGTTACCGGGATGGGGGGAACGAGCAGTACTTC. Protein product: CSASYRDGGNEQYF.

The V and J genes are TRBV2 and TRBJ2-3; D may be TRBD2 (6 bases). Germline CDR1 is SNHLY and CDR2 is FYNNEI. The length of the CDR3 is 14 residues. V was clipped by 4 bases and J by 3 bases, with 11 bases between them. CDR3 protein: CASSGLVVTDTQYF. CDR3 DNA sequence: TGTGCCAGCAGTGGACTAGTTGTAACAGATACGCAGTATTTT.

The chain links TRBV4-3 to TRBJ1-3; perhaps TRBD1 as D (6 bases). CDR3 length: 17 residues. V was shortened by 4 bases and J by 0 bases, with 16 bases between the two germline ends. Germline CDR1 reads LGHNA; CDR2 reads YSLEER. The CDR3 region has the DNA TGCGCCAGCAGCCGACAGGCGGGGGCCAGCTCTGGAAACACCATATATTTT. Amino acids: CASSRQAGASSGNTIYF.

The gene calls are TRBV27 and TRBJ2-3; D is undetermined. The CDR3 has 12 residues. V was cut by 4 bases and J by 5 bases, with 7 bases left in between. In germline, CDR1 is MNHEY, CDR2 SMNVEV (reference sequence). CDR3 residues: CASSSPGDTQYF. The CDR3 nucleotides are TGTGCCAGCAGTTCGCCGGGAGATACGCAGTATTTT.

This clone was seen once. The chain carries TRBV7-8 and TRBJ2-7; D is possibly TRBD1 (9 bases). The CDR3 length is 18 residues. Germline assignment: CDR1 SGHVS and CDR2 FQNEAQ. The V end lost 5 bases, the J end lost 2 bases, and 25 bases lay between the germline ends. The CDR3 DNA reads TGTGCCAGCAGCCCACACCTCGGGGGGGACAGGGTTGCCTACGAGCAGTACTTC. Protein sequence: CASSPHLGGDRVAYEQYF.